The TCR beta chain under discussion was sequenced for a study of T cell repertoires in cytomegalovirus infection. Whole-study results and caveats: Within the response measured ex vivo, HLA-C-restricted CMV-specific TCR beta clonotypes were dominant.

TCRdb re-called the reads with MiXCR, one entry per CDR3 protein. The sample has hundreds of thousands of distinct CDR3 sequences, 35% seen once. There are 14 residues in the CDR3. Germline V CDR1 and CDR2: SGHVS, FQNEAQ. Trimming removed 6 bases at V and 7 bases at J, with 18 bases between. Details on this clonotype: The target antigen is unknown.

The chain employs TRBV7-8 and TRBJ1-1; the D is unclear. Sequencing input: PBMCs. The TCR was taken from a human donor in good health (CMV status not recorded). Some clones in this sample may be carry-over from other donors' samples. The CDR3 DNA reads TGTGCCAGCAGACCCCACCGGGAATCGGTTGAAGCTTTCTTT. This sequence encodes CASRPHRESVEAFF.